The clone carrying this T cell receptor beta chain came up a few times. As yet, its antigen is unknown. This specimen belongs to a study of post-analysis software for immune sequencing data. Study overall: The cohort encompassed relapsing-remitting, secondary progressive and progressive-relapsing multiple sclerosis disease courses.

The library was made from cDNA and included unique molecular identifiers. Around 500,000 cDNA molecules were obtained per 1 to 10 million input T cells. Using its own MiXCR run on the PCR reads, TCRdb lists one record per CDR3 protein. The sample yields about 820,000 distinct CDR3 sequences, 53% seen once. V lost 0 bases, J lost 5 bases, and 14 bases lay in between. Looked up from germline, CDR1 is DFQATT and CDR2 is SNEGSKA (reference sequence). The CDR3 extends over 15 amino acids. Broader study findings: Comparison of patients with controls showed 4 to 6 TRBV segments more frequent in patients, TRBV5-6, TRBV5-1 and TRBV20-1 among them. The study found significantly lower normalized Chao1 diversity in multiple sclerosis patients than in controls. With F measure, samples from one preparation batch clustered together strongly.

The chain couples TRBV20-1 to TRBJ2-1; perhaps TRBD2 as D (6 bases). The sequenced sample consisted of blood. The source of this sequence is a girl aged 5 to 17 with multiple sclerosis. The DNA for the CDR3 is TGCAGTGCTAGAGATGGGGCGGGAAGGGACAATGAGCAGTTCTTC. Its translation is CSARDGAGRDNEQFF.